The clone carrying this T cell receptor (beta chain) was counted a few times. Its antigen is undetermined. In making TCR beta libraries, quantitative 5'-RACE with molecular barcodes was used. TCRdb fed the 5' RACE reads into MiXCR, producing one record per CDR3 protein. The table has approximately 550,000 distinct CDR3 sequences, about an eighth seen once. The sample belongs to a study of CD8 T cells in ankylosing spondylitis. General study points: Prior work had noted some motif variants in reactive arthritis blood and synovial fluid. Disease-associated clones were CD8+ and fairly uncommon in peripheral blood. It appeared that ankylosing spondylitis blood was characterized by a TCR beta motif of seven or eight highly homologous variants. Matched synovial fluid from ankylosing spondylitis patients was reported to be enriched for disease-linked clones.

CDR3 length equals 14 residues. CDR1 and CDR2 from the germline V gene are WSHSY and SAAADI. V lost 0 bases and J lost 4, with 9 bases in between. This sequence originates from a male donor with ankylosing spondylitis. This rearrangement joins TRBV10-2 to TRBJ2-5; D unclear. Sequenced sample: blood, either unsorted or a sorted T cell fraction (not recorded which). CDR3 DNA: TGCGCCAGCAGTGAGTCTCTGGGATCAGAGACCCAGTACTTC. Encoded protein: CASSESLGSETQYF.